The source of this T cell receptor (beta chain) is a study of cytomegalovirus exposure and HLA in healthy donors. Losses at the gene ends were 6 bases for V and 5 bases for J; bases not matched to a gene: 7. CDR1 and CDR2 from the germline V gene are SQVTM and ANQGSEA. The CDR3 length is 13 residues. Use of 60 Vbeta and 13 Jbeta primers characterized the PCR. This table comes from immunoSEQ multiplex PCR, and its TCRdb copy is limited to in-frame clones, with some not included. Here the sample spans roughly 150,000 clones, 75% to 80% being singletons. This TCR came from a male donor in good health and CMV-seronegative. Sequencing used PBMCs. V is TRBV29-1 and J is TRBJ1-1, with TRBD1 matching over 9 bases. CDR3 DNA sequence: TGCAGCGTCACCAGACAGGGGGGAACTGAAGCTTTCTTT. It codes for CSVTRQGGTEAFF. The full variable domain, with the rest looked up from reference TRBV29-1 and TRBJ1-1, is SAVISQKPSRDICQRGTSLTIQCQVDSQVTMMFWYRQQPGQSLTLIATANQGSEATYESGFVIDKFPISRPNLTFSTLTVSNMSPEDSSIYLCSVTRQGGTEAFFGQGTRLTVV.